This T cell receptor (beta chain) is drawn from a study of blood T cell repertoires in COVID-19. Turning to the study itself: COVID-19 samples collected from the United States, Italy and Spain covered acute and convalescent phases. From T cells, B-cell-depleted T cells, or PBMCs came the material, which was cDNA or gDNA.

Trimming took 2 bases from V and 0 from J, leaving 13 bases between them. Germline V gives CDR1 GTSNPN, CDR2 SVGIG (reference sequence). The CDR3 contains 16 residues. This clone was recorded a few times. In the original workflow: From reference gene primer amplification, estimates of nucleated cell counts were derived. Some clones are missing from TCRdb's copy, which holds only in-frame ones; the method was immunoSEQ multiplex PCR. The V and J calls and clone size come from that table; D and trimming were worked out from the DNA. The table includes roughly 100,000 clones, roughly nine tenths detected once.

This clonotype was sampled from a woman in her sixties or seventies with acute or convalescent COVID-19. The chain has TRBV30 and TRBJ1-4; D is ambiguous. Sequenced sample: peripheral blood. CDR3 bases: TGTGCCTGGAGTCCTCATACGGGTGCAACTAATGAAAAACTGTTTTTT. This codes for CAWSPHTGATNEKLFF.